The TCR beta chain described here comes from a study of shared clonotypes between healthy human individuals. Study information: Every donor yielded three CD4 naive, three CD4 memory, two CD8 naive and one CD8 memory plate.

The CDR3 has 15 amino acids. Germline values: CDR1 MGHRA, CDR2 YSYEKL. Trimming removed 1 base from V and 5 bases from J, with 11 bases in between. Clones were sequenced by immunoSEQ multiplex PCR, and TCRdb holds only the in-frame ones, with some missing. Of around 340,000 clones in the sample, less than 75% are singletons; the top ten hold 10%. The material sequenced was memory CD4+ T cells sorted from blood. Subset here: CD45RA-negative fraction. The receptor comes from a man younger than 45 in good health. The chain uses TRBV4-1 and TRBJ1-4; D is unresolved. This chain's CDR3 is CASSQAEGGNEKLFF. CDR3 nucleotide sequence: TGCGCCAGCAGCCAAGCGGAGGGAGGGAATGAAAAACTGTTTTTT.